These T cell receptor beta chains were read from a single sample in a study of identical twins. TCRdb processed the 5' RACE reads anew with MiXCR; each CDR3 protein has one entry. The repertoire holds 550,000 to 800,000 distinct CDR3 sequences, with less than 9% as singletons. This sample also appeared in a second study, on yellow fever vaccine responses in identical twins.

Sequencing was carried out using PBMCs. The receptors stem from a woman in her late teens or twenties in good health. Each CDR3 is given without its conserved first and last residue.

j_call v_call cdr3_aa
TRBJ1-5 TRBV29-1 SVEEAGDQPQH
TRBJ2-1 TRBV12-3/TRBV12-4 ASSPGLARENEQF
TRBJ2-5 TRBV20-1 SASGGIPGETQY
TRBJ2-7 TRBV7-9 ASSGSGFSYEQY
TRBJ2-2 TRBV14 ASSQVRVFGELF
TRBJ1-1 TRBV18 ASSNQASNTEAF
TRBJ2-6 TRBV5-5 ASSTTGPGANVLT
TRBJ2-3 TRBV20-1 SAGEFADTQY
TRBJ1-3 TRBV12-3/TRBV12-4 ASSPGQGIAGNTIY
TRBJ2-7 TRBV7-8 ASSLEASGKFYEQY
TRBJ1-2 TRBV5-1 ASSLEGGLGGYT
TRBJ2-1 TRBV24-1 ATSDSRERDEQF
TRBJ2-5 TRBV6-1 ASGQGVEETQY
TRBJ2-7 TRBV6-5 ASSYSRTSGISDEQY
TRBJ2-2 TRBV20-1 SARSRGSTGELF
TRBJ1-3 TRBV2 ALKGGNTIY
TRBJ2-1 TRBV5-4 ASSSSGDEQF
TRBJ2-3 TRBV20-1 SASGGATDTQY
TRBJ2-1 TRBV27 ASSAGGYYNEQF
TRBJ1-2 TRBV29-1 SVEDGDRSVYGYT
TRBJ1-1 TRBV20-1 SARETGRDTEAF
TRBJ1-2 TRBV5-1 ASSLDRAFSGYT
TRBJ2-5 TRBV12-3/TRBV12-4 ASSLDPGRQETQY
TRBJ2-5 TRBV28 ASSSPEGRYQETQY
TRBJ1-1 TRBV6-1 ASSGQAHTEAF
TRBJ2-5 TRBV28 ASSSTQVRQTQY
TRBJ2-5 TRBV12-3/TRBV12-4 ASSPPSGWSSQY
TRBJ2-2 TRBV11-2 ASSSTTNTGELF
TRBJ2-1 TRBV3-1 ASSQGSGTYNEQF
TRBJ2-3 TRBV15 ATSRDRASGTDTQY
TRBJ2-2 TRBV12-3/TRBV12-4 ASTRTSGAMPNTGELF
TRBJ2-5 TRBV6-1 ASSRAGGPETQY
TRBJ1-6 TRBV12-3/TRBV12-4 ASSWKIGSPLH
TRBJ2-4 TRBV15 ATSRDREAVPRIAKNIQY
TRBJ1-2 TRBV7-9 ASSLDRSDGYT
TRBJ2-3 TRBV5-1 ASSKGLAGVDTQY
TRBJ2-3 TRBV7-2 ASSLRGSAPTDTQY
TRBJ2-2 TRBV27 ASSLAGRGTGELF
TRBJ2-3 TRBV10-3 AIARAGVGTDTQY
TRBJ2-2 TRBV10-1 ASSPGLVNGELF
TRBJ1-4 TRBV4-1 ASSPSGAATNEKLF
TRBJ2-3 TRBV6-5 ASSYVGGAGTDTQY
TRBJ2-1 TRBV5-1 ASSFHRRAEGYNEQF
TRBJ2-5 TRBV4-1 ASSQGGQGETQY
TRBJ2-7 TRBV18 ASSPKFPTGTETYEQY
TRBJ2-1 TRBV15 ATSSLSDSYNEQF
TRBJ2-3 TRBV12-3/TRBV12-4 ASTSGGSGRVLEQY
TRBJ1-1 TRBV27 ASSQGPYTEAF
TRBJ2-1 TRBV12-3/TRBV12-4 ASSPGQGIGEQF
TRBJ1-5 TRBV10-3 AISSGQGAGQPQH
TRBJ2-1 TRBV27 ASSLGTFNNEQF
TRBJ2-7 TRBV7-9 ASSPQGGSSPYEQY
TRBJ2-4 TRBV12-3/TRBV12-4 ASSREQLADVV
TRBJ2-1 TRBV20-1 SASPGQGASGYNEQF
TRBJ2-7 TRBV6-9 ASSYSLAGVSHEQY
TRBJ2-2 TRBV29-1 SVDPGANTGELF